The T cell receptor (beta chain) under discussion was sequenced for a study of blood T cell repertoires in COVID-19. This clone was observed a single time. Assay: immunoSEQ multiplex PCR; the TCRdb copy retains only in-frame clones and omits some. The sample records 180,000 or so clones, 88% being singletons. Material: peripheral blood. This TCR derives from a man aged 18 to 29 with active or convalescent COVID-19.

The CDR3 sequence is CASSFSPGPYGYTF. Here the CDR3 DNA reads TGTGCCAGCAGTTTTAGTCCAGGGCCCTATGGCTACACCTTC. The V and J genes are TRBV27 and TRBJ1-2; D might be TRBD1 (5 bases). Trimming shortened V by 3 bases and J by 4 bases, and 12 bases separated the two germline ends. The CDR3 has 14 residues. Germline V CDR1 and CDR2: MNHEY, SMNVEV (reference sequence).